This T cell receptor (beta chain) was retrieved from a study of T cell responses to AZD1222 COVID-19 vaccine. This clone has only one observation. The assay was immunoSEQ multiplex PCR, and TCRdb's table has in-frame clones only and misses some. The data contain about 130,000 clones, 85% to 95% of them singletons. Germline V gene data show CDR1 as MNHEY and CDR2 as SVGAGI. The V and J ends lost 7 bases and 9 bases, in that order; junction bases with no gene match: 7. CDR3 length: 14 residues. The clonotype comes from an adult in good health. The chain links TRBV6-5 to TRBJ1-6; TRBD1 matches 9 bases. The sequenced sample was peripheral blood, obtained on day 0 of AZD1222 vaccination. The CDR3 DNA sequence: TGTGCCAGCAATACAGGGGGCGGGGGTTCACCCCTCCACTTT. It translates to CASNTGGGGSPLHF.